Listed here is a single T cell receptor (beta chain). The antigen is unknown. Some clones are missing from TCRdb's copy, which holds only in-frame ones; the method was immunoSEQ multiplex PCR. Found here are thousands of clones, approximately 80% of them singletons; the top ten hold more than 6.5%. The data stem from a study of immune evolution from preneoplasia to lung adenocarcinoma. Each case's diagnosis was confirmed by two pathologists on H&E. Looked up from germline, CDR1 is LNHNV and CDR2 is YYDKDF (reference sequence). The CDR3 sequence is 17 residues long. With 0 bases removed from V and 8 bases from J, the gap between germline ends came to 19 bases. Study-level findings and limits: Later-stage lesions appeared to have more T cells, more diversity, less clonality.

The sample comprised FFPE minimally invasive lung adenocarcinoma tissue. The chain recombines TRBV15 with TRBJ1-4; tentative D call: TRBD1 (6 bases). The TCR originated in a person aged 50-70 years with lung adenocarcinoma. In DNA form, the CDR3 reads TGTGCCACCAGCAGAGATCATGGGGGCAACGAGGGGGAAAAACTGTTTTTT. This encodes CATSRDHGGNEGEKLFF.